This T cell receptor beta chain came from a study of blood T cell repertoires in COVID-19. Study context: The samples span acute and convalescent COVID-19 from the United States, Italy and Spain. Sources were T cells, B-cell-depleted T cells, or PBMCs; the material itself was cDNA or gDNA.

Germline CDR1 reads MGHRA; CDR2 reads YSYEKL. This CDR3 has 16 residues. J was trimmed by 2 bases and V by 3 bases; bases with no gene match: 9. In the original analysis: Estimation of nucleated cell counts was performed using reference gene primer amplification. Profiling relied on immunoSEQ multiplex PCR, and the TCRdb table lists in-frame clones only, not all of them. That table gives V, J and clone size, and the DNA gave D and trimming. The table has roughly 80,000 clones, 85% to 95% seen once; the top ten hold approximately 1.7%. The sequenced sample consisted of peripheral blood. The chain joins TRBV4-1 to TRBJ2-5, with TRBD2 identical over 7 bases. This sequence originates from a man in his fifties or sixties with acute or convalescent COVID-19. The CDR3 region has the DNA TGCGCCAGCAGCCAGACAACCGGGACTATTCAAGAGACCCAGTACTTC. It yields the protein CASSQTTGTIQETQYF.